This TCR beta chain was obtained from a study of T cell changes during pregnancy in multiple sclerosis. Only in-frame clones appear in the TCRdb table, and some are missing; sequencing was by immunoSEQ multiplex PCR. The data hold 19,000 or so clones, with approximately 90% observed a single time. This CDR3 contains 14 residues. In germline, CDR1 is LNHDA, CDR2 SQIVND (reference sequence). The V end lost 8 bases, the J end lost 0 bases, and 11 bases lay between the germline ends. V and J are TRBV19 and TRBJ2-1; D is unclear. This receptor was obtained from a female donor in good health, enrolled as a control in a pregnancy study. This sample comprised CD4+ T cells from peripheral blood mononuclear cells, obtained in the first trimester of pregnancy. This CDR3 reads CASRKLLSYNEQFF. The CDR3 DNA is TGTGCCAGTCGAAAACTCCTCTCCTACAATGAGCAGTTCTTC. The complete variable domain, with remaining parts taken from reference TRBV19 and TRBJ2-1, reads DGGITQSPKYLFRKEGQNVTLSCEQNLNHDAMYWYRQDPGQGLRLIYYSQIVNDFQKGDIAEGYSVSREKKESFPLTVTSAQKNPTAFYLCASRKLLSYNEQFFGPGTRLTVL.